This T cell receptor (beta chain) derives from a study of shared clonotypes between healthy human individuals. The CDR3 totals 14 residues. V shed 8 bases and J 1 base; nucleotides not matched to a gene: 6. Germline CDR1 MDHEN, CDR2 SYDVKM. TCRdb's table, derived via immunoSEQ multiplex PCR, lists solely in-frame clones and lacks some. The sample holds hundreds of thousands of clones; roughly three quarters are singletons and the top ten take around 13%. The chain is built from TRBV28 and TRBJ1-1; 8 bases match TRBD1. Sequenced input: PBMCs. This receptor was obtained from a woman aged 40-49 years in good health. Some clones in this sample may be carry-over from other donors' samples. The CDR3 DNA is TGTGCCAGCGACAGGGGAGGGGGGAACACTGAAGCTTTCTTT. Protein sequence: CASDRGGGNTEAFF.